This T cell receptor (beta chain) appears in the sequencing data of a study of control samples from healthy donors and cancer patients. The length of the CDR3 is 16 residues. J was trimmed by 6 bases and V by 0 bases; bases with no gene match: 9. Germline V gives CDR1 SGHAT, CDR2 FQNNGV. TCRdb keeps only in-frame clones here, not all; method: immunoSEQ multiplex PCR. The sample has roughly 170,000 clones, 85% to 95% seen once. The clonotype originates from a man between 18 and 35 years old in good health. Sequenced input: blood. The chain joins TRBV11-2 to TRBJ1-1, with TRBD1 matching over 8 bases. The CDR3 DNA sequence: TGTGCCAGCAGCTTAGATCCCAGGGGGCTTTATTCTGAAGCTTTCTTT. It encodes CASSLDPRGLYSEAFF.